This T cell receptor beta chain was captured in a study of T cell responses to AZD1222 COVID-19 vaccine. Study at large: Pooling of second doses given at about 4 or about 12 weeks was done.

The trim removed 3 bases at V and 4 bases at J, leaving 10 bases unmatched. The CDR3 is 16 residues long. Germline lookup yields CDR1 MNHEY and CDR2 SVGEGT. Here immunoSEQ multiplex PCR was the method, and the copy in TCRdb shows in-frame clones only, minus some. The sample has 160,000 or so clones; roughly nine tenths are singletons. For this clone: What it binds is not known.

Study-level results: Baseline serology detected seropositivity in only five or six AZD1222 recipients. Reports say nearly half of spike-specific TCRs go after unmutated variant regions. Spike regions recognized by vaccine-associated CD4 TCRs spanned the protein, led by 160-218 and 743-854.

Source: peripheral blood, taken on day 0 of AZD1222 vaccination. The receptor was isolated from an adult in good health. The rearrangement joins TRBV6-2 or TRBV6-3 to TRBJ1-1; 8 bases line up with TRBD1. This chain's CDR3 is CASSYTLQGAGTEAFF. For the CDR3, the DNA is TGTGCCAGCAGTTATACCCTGCAGGGGGCCGGCACTGAAGCTTTCTTT.